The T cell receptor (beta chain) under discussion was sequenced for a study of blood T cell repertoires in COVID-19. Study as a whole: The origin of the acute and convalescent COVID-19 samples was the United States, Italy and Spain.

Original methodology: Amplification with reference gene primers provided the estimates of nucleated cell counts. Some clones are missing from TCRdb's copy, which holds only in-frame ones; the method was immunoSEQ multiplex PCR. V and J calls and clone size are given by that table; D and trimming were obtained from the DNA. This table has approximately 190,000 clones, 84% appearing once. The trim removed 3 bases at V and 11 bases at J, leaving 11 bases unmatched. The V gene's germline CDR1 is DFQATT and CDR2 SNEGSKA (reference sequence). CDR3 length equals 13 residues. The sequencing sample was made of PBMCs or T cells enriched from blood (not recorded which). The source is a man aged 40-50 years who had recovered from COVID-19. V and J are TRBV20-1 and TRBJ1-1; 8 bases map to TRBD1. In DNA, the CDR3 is TGCAGTGCTAGTCAGGGGGCGCTTTTGGGCGCTTTCTTT. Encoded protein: CSASQGALLGAFF.